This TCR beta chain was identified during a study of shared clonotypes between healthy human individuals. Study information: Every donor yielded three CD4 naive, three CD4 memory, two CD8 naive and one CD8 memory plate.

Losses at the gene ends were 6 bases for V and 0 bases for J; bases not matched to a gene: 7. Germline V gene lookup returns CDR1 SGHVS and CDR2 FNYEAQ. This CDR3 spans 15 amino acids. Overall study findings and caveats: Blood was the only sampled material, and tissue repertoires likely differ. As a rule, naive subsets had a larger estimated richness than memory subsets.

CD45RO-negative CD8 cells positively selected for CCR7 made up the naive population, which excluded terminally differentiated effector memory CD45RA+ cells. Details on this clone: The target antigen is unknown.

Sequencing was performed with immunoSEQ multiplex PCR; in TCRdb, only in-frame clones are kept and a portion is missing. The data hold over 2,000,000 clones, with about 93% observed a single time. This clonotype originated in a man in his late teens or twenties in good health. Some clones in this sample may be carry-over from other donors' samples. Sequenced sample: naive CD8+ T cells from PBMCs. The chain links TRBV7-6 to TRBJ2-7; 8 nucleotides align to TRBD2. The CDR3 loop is CASSSSGRGSYEQYF. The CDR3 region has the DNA TGTGCCAGCAGTTCCAGCGGGAGAGGCTCCTACGAGCAGTACTTC.